This TCR beta chain was identified in a study of CD8 T cells in Susac syndrome. A quantity of about 0.45 to 1 ug RNA underwent reverse transcription using random hexamers. From the immunoSEQ multiplex PCR reads, TCRdb called clonotypes with MiXCR, one entry per CDR3 protein. The sample lists 69,000 or so distinct CDR3 sequences; 95% were seen once. Healthy donors matched for age and sex were used as controls. The CDR3 extends over 13 amino acids. Germline V gene data show CDR1 as SQVTM and CDR2 as ANQGSEA. Trimming stripped 6 bases from V and 6 bases from J, with 17 bases between. Sequencing input: CD8+ T cells from PBMCs. The receptor's source is a human donor in good health. V and J are TRBV29-1 and TRBJ1-2; possible D gene TRBD1, 5 bases. The CDR3 nucleotides read TGCAGCGTCCCTTCCGCACTGGGACATGGCTACACCTTC. Translated: CSVPSALGHGYTF. The whole variable domain, filled in from reference TRBV29-1 and TRBJ1-2, reads SAVISQKPSRDICQRGTSLTIQCQVDSQVTMMFWYRQQPGQSLTLIATANQGSEATYESGFVIDKFPISRPNLTFSTLTVSNMSPEDSSIYLCSVPSALGHGYTFGSGTRLTVV.